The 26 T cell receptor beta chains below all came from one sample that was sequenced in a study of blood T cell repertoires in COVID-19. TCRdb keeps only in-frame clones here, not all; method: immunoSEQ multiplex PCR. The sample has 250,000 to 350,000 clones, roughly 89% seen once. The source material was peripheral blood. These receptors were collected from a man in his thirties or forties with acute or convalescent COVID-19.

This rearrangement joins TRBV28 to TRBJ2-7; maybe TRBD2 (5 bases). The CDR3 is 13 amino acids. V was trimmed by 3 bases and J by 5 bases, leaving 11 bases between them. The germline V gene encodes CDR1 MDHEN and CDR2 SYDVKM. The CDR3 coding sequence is TGTGCCAGCAGTTTTTTGGGGAGAGACGAGCAGTACTTC. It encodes CASSFLGRDEQYF.

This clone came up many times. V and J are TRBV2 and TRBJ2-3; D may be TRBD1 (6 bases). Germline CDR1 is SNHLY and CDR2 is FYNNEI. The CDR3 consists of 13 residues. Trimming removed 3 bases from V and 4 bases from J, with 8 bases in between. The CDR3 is CASSDEGADTQYF. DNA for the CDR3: TGTGCCAGCAGTGACGAGGGGGCAGATACGCAGTATTTT.

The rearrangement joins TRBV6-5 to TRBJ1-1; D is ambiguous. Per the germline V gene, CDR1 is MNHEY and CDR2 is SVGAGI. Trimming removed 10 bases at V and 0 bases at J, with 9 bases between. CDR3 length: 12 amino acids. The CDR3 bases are TGTGCCACGGGAGTAATGAACACTGAAGCTTTCTTT. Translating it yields CATGVMNTEAFF.

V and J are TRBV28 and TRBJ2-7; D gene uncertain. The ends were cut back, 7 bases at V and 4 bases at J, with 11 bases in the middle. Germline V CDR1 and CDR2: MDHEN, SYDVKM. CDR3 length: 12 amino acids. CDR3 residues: CASIGPVYEQYF. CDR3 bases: TGTGCCAGCATTGGGCCTGTTTACGAGCAGTACTTC. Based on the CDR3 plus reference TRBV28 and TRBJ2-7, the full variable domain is DVKVTQSSRYLVKRTGEKVFLECVQDMDHENMFWYRQDPGLGLRLIYFSYDVKMKEKGDIPEGYSVSREKKERFSLILESASTNQTSMYLCASIGPVYEQYFGPGTRLTVT.

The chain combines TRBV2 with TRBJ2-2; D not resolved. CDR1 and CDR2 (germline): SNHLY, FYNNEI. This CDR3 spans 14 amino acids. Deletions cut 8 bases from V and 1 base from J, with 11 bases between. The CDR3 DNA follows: TGTGCCAGCGGCCGAGGAGTGAACACCGGGGAGCTGTTTTTT. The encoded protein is CASGRGVNTGELFF.

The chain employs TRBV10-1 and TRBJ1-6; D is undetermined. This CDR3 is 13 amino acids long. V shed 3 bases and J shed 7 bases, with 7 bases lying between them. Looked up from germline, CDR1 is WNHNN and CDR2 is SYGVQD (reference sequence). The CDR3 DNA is TGCGCCAGCAGTGACAGTACCAATTCACCCCTCCACTTT. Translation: CASSDSTNSPLHF.

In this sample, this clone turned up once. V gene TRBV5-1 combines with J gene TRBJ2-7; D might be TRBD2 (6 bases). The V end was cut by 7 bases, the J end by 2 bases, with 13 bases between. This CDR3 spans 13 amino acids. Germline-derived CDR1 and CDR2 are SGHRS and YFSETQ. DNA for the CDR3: TGCGCCAGCGCAGCCGGCGGGACCTACGAGCAGTACTTC. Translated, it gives CASAAGGTYEQYF.

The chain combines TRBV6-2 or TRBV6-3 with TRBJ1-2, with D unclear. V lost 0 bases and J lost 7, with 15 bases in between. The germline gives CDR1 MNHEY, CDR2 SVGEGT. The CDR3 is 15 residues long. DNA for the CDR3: TGTGCCAGCAGTTACTCGATGTCCAGGAGCGGTGGCTACACCTTC. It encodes CASSYSMSRSGGYTF.

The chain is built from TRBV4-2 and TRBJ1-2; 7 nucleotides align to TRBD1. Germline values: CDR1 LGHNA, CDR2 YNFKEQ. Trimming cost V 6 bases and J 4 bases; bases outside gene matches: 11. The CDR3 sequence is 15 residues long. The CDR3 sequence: CASSPGTANSYGYTF. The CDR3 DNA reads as TGTGCCAGCAGTCCCGGGACAGCGAATTCCTATGGCTACACCTTC.

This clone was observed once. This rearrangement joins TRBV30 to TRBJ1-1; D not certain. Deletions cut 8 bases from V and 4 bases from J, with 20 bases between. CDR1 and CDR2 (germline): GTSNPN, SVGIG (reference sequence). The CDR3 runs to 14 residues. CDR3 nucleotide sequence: TGTGCCGCGACCTACGGGGATTCGGGCACTGAAGCTTTCTTT. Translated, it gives CAATYGDSGTEAFF.

The CDR3 bases are TGTGCCAGCAGTTACCAGAAACCCAAGAACACTGAAGCTTTCTTT. As protein: CASSYQKPKNTEAFF. V and J are TRBV6-6 and TRBJ1-1; no clear D. The V and J ends lost 2 bases and 1 base respectively, with 11 bases between them. The V gene's germline CDR1 is MNHNY and CDR2 SVGAGI (reference sequence). The CDR3 is made up of 15 amino acids.

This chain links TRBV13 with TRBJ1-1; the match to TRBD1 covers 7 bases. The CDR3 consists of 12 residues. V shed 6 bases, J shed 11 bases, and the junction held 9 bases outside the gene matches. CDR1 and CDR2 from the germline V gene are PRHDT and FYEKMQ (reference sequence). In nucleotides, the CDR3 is TGTGCCAGCAGTTATGGGACAGCCAGGGCTTTCTTT. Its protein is CASSYGTARAFF.

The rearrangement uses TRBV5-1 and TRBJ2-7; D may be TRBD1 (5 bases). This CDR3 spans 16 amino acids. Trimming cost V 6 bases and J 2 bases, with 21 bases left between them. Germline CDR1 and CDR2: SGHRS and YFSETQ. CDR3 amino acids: CASKKGGRQGTYEQYF. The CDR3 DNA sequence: TGCGCCAGCAAGAAGGGTGGACGGCAGGGAACCTACGAGCAGTACTTC.

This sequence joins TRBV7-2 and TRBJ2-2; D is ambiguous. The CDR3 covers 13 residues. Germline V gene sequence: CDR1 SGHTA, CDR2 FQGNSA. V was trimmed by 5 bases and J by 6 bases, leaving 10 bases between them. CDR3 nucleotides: TGTGCCAGCAGCACCCTTTCGGCCGGGGAGCTGTTTTTT. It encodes CASSTLSAGELFF.

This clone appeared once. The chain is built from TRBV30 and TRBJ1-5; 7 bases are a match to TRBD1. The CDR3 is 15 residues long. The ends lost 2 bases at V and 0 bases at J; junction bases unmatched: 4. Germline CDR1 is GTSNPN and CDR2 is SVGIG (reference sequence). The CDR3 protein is CAWSRDSFSNQPQHF. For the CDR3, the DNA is TGTGCCTGGAGTCGGGACAGTTTTAGCAATCAGCCCCAGCATTTT.

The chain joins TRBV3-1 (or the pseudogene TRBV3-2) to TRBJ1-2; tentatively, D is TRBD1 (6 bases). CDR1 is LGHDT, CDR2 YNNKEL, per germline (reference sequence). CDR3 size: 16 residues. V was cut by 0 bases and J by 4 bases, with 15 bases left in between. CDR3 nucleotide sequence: TGTGCCAGCAGCCAAGACGGGACAATCGGGGTCTATGGCTACACCTTC. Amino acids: CASSQDGTIGVYGYTF.

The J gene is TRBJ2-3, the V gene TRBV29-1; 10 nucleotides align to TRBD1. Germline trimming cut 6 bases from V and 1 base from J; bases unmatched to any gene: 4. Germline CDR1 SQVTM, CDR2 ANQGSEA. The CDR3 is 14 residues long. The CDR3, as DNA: TGCAGCGTAGCCGGGACAGGGGGCACAGATACGCAGTATTTT. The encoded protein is CSVAGTGGTDTQYF.

CDR3 loop: CASSLGAGGSYNEQFF. In DNA form, the CDR3 reads TGTGCCAGCAGCTTAGGTGCGGGAGGCTCCTACAATGAGCAGTTCTTC. The chain has TRBV7-2 and TRBJ2-1, with 8 nucleotides matching TRBD2. From germline, CDR1 is SGHTA and CDR2 FQGNSA. This CDR3 comprises 16 residues. The V gene end was trimmed by 1 base and the J gene end by 0 bases; junction bases not matched to a gene: 2.

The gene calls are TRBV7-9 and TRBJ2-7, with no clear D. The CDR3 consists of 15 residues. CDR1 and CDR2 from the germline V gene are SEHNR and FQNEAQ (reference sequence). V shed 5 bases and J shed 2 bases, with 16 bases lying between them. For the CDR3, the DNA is TGTGCCAGCAGCCAGTCACCAAGCAGGACCTACGAGCAGTACTTC. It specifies CASSQSPSRTYEQYF. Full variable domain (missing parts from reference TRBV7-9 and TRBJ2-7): DTGVSQNPRHKITKRGQNVTFRCDPISEHNRLYWYRQTLGQGPEFLTYFQNEAQLEKSRLLSDRFSAERPKGSFSTLEIQRTEQGDSAMYLCASSQSPSRTYEQYFGPGTRLTVT.

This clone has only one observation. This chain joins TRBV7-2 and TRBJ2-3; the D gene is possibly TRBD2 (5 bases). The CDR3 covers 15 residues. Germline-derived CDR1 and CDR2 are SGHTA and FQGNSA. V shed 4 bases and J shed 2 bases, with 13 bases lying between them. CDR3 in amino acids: CASSSVRDSTDTQYF. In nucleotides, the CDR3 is TGTGCCAGCAGCTCCGTGAGGGATTCCACAGATACGCAGTATTTT.

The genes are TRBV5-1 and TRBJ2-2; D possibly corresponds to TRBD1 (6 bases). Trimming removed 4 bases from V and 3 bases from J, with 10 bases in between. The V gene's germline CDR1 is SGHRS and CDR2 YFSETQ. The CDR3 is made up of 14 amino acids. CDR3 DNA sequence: TGCGCCAGCAGCCCTGGACAGTACACCGGGGAGCTGTTTTTT. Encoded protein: CASSPGQYTGELFF.

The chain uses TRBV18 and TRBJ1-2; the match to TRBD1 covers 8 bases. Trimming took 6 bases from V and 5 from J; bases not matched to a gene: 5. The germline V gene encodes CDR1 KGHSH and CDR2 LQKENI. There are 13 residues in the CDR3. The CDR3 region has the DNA TGTGCCAGCTCCCCGGACAGGGCGTATGGCTACACCTTC. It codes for CASSPDRAYGYTF.

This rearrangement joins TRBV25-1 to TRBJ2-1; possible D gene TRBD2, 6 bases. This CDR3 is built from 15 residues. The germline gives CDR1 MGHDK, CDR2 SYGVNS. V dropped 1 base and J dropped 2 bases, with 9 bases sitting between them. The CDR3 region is CASSEWVAAYNEQFF. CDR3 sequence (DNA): TGTGCCAGCAGTGAATGGGTAGCGGCCTACAATGAGCAGTTCTTC.

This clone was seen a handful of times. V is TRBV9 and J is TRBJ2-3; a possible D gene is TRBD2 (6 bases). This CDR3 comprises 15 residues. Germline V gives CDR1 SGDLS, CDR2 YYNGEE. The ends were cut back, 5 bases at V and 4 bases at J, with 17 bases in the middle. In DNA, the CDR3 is TGTGCCAGCAGTGGAGGGCAGGGCCCACCAGATACGCAGTATTTT. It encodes CASSGGQGPPDTQYF.

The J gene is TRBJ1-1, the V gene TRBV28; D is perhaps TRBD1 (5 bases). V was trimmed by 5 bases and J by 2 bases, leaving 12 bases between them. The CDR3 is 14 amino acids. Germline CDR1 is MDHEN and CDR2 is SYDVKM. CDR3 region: CASSPRGINTEAFF. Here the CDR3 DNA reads TGTGCCAGCAGTCCCCGGGGGATTAACACTGAAGCTTTCTTT.

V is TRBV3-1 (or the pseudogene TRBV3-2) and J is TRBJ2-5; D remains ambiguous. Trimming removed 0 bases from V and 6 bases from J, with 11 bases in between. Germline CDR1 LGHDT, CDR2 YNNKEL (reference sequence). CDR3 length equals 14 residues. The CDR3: CASSQDWAAKTQYF. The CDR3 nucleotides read TGTGCCAGCAGCCAAGATTGGGCAGCCAAGACCCAGTACTTC.